The 15 T cell receptor beta chains given below trace back to one sample, sequenced in a study of T cell repertoires and leukemia-associated antigens. TCRdb itself ran the 5' RACE reads through MiXCR, one entry per CDR3 protein. Among roughly 15,000 distinct CDR3 sequences listed, approximately 37% were seen once. The antigens of these receptors remain unknown. Specimen: CD3+ T cells sorted from blood and cultured. The receptors here all came from a female donor in good health.

The chain combines TRBV4-3 with TRBJ1-6; D possibly corresponds to TRBD1 (5 bases). Germline CDR1 and CDR2: LGHNA and YSLEER. This CDR3 comprises 17 residues. Trimming shortened V by 0 bases and J by 0 bases, and 9 bases separated the two germline ends. CDR3 sequence (DNA): TGCGCCAGCAGCCAAGAGCGGCAGGGCTCCTATAATTCACCCCTCCACTTT. It encodes CASSQERQGSYNSPLHF.

This clonotype has just a few counts. The chain employs TRBV5-1 and TRBJ2-7; possibly TRBD1 for D (6 bases). The CDR3 extends over 16 amino acids. Trimming cost V 2 bases and J 9 bases, with 24 bases left between them. Germline CDR1 is SGHRS and CDR2 is YFSETQ. The CDR3 DNA reads as TGCGCCAGCAGCTTTGGGGGCGGAAACTACGATTTTGTGCAGTACTTC. This codes for CASSFGGGNYDFVQYF.

Concerning this clonotype: The junction differs from germline at one of its ends, possibly a read error. The CDR3 is CSAGPNAEAFF. CDR3 nucleotides: TGCAGTGCTGGCCCGAACGCTGAAGCTTTCTTT. The V call is TRBV20-1, the J call TRBJ1-1, with D hard to call. Germline V gene data show CDR1 as DFQATT and CDR2 as SNEGSKA (reference sequence). This CDR3 has 11 amino acids.

The rearrangement uses TRBV29-1 and TRBJ2-1; TRBD2 might be the D (6 bases). Trimming pared 7 bases from V and 12 bases from J, leaving 25 bases between. The CDR3 spans 14 residues. Germline lookup yields CDR1 SQVTM and CDR2 ANQGSEA. The CDR3 sequence is CSGGVGSVSDTQFF. The CDR3 bases are TGCAGCGGGGGGGTGGGATCAGTTTCAGATACGCAGTTCTTC.

This clonotype is judged medium-sized (0.01 to 0.1%). The chain carries TRBV29-1 and TRBJ2-3, with D possibly being TRBD1 (5 bases). This CDR3 comprises 11 residues. Looked up from germline, CDR1 is SQVTM and CDR2 is ANQGSEA. Trimming took off 6 bases at V and 6 bases at J, with 10 bases between the two ends. The DNA of the CDR3 is TGCAGCGTCGCGACAGTGGATACGCAGTATTTT. As protein: CSVATVDTQYF.

This clonotype was recorded many times. The V gene is TRBV20-1, the J gene TRBJ1-4, with 8 bases aligning to TRBD1. The CDR3 consists of 18 residues. V lost 3 bases, J lost 12 bases, and 24 bases stayed unmatched. Germline V gives CDR1 DFQATT, CDR2 SNEGSKA (reference sequence). The CDR3 protein is CSARIGQGSVQEIHELFF. For the CDR3, the DNA is TGCAGTGCTAGGATAGGACAGGGATCCGTTCAGGAGATCCACGAACTGTTTTTT.

A remark on this clonotype: The junction shows a germline mismatch at one end, possibly a read error. The gene calls are TRBV18 and TRBJ2-2; no clear D gene. Looked up from germline, CDR1 is KGHSH and CDR2 is LQKENI. The CDR3 contains 13 residues. The chain's CDR3 is CAGSAGTAGELFF. In nucleotides, the CDR3 is TGTGCCGGCTCCGCAGGAACTGCCGGGGAGCTGTTTTTT.

This chain connects TRBV12-3 or TRBV12-4 to TRBJ2-7; 7 bases map to TRBD1. With 5 bases clipped from V and 6 bases from J, the junction kept 10 bases outside the gene matches. The CDR3 extends over 14 amino acids. The CDR3 is CASSPGQVRGEQYF. CDR3 sequence (DNA): TGTGCCAGCAGTCCTGGACAGGTTCGGGGCGAGCAGTACTTC.

Within the sample, this clonotype is medium-sized. This chain's CDR3 is CASQLAASYEQYF. In DNA, the CDR3 is TGTGCCAGCCAACTAGCTGCCTCCTACGAGCAGTACTTC. The chain carries TRBV12-3 or TRBV12-4 and TRBJ2-7, with D tentatively TRBD2 (6 bases). With 8 bases removed from V and 0 bases from J, the gap between germline ends came to 11 bases. The CDR3 runs to 13 residues.

This clonotype is medium-sized by share. J is TRBJ2-7 and V is TRBV20-1, with D perhaps TRBD1 (5 bases). Germline V lookup: CDR1 DFQATT, CDR2 SNEGSKA (reference sequence). The CDR3 is made up of 13 amino acids. Trimming left V 3 bases short and J 2 bases short, with 11 bases between. The CDR3 here is CSASVRETYEQYF. For the CDR3, the DNA is TGCAGTGCTAGCGTCAGGGAAACCTACGAGCAGTACTTC.

This clonotype was counted ten times or more. The chain couples TRBV5-6 to TRBJ2-1, with TRBD1 identical over 8 bases. The germline CDR1 and CDR2 sequences are SGHDT and YYEEEE. V was pared by 4 bases and J by 3 bases, with 9 bases of the junction left unmatched. The CDR3 has 16 amino acids. Here the CDR3 reads CASSLRGRGDYNEQFF. The CDR3 nucleotides are TGTGCCAGCAGCCTCAGGGGGCGTGGGGACTACAATGAGCAGTTCTTC.

Many counts were recorded for this clonotype. The V and J genes are TRBV19 and TRBJ2-1, with D possibly TRBD1 on 5 matching bases. Germline CDR1 is LNHDA and CDR2 is SQIVND (reference sequence). V was shortened by 2 bases and J by 3 bases, with 11 bases between the two germline ends. This CDR3 region has 15 residues. This CDR3 reads CASSIQGDGYNEQFF. The CDR3 coding sequence is TGTGCCAGTAGTATACAAGGGGATGGCTACAATGAGCAGTTCTTC.

This clonotype has only one observation. V is TRBV20-1 and J is TRBJ1-1; D possibly corresponds to TRBD1 (6 bases). This CDR3 has 12 amino acids. V lost 6 bases and J 13 bases, leaving 21 bases between the germline ends. Germline lookup yields CDR1 DFQATT and CDR2 SNEGSKA (reference sequence). The CDR3 nucleotides read TGCAGTGCCCCCTCCGGGGACACCGAGGTTTTCTTT. This encodes CSAPSGDTEVFF.

This clonotype was seen many times. The V gene is TRBV20-1, the J gene TRBJ2-3; 7 bases are shared with TRBD2. Germline V gives CDR1 DFQATT, CDR2 SNEGSKA (reference sequence). There are 17 residues in the CDR3. With 0 bases clipped from V and 2 bases from J, the junction kept 11 bases outside the gene matches. The CDR3, as DNA: TGCAGTGCTAGAGATCTTTCCCGGACTAGTGACACAGATACGCAGTATTTT. It specifies CSARDLSRTSDTDTQYF.

By frequency in the sample, this clonotype is medium-sized. The chain combines TRBV5-6 with TRBJ1-3; D might be TRBD1 (5 bases). The germline V gene encodes CDR1 SGHDT and CDR2 YYEEEE. The CDR3 covers 17 residues. V was cut by 4 bases and J by 0 bases, with 17 bases left in between. The CDR3 DNA follows: TGTGCCAGCAGCCAGGCCGGGACGGACTACTCTGGAAACACCATATATTTT. Amino acid sequence: CASSQAGTDYSGNTIYF.